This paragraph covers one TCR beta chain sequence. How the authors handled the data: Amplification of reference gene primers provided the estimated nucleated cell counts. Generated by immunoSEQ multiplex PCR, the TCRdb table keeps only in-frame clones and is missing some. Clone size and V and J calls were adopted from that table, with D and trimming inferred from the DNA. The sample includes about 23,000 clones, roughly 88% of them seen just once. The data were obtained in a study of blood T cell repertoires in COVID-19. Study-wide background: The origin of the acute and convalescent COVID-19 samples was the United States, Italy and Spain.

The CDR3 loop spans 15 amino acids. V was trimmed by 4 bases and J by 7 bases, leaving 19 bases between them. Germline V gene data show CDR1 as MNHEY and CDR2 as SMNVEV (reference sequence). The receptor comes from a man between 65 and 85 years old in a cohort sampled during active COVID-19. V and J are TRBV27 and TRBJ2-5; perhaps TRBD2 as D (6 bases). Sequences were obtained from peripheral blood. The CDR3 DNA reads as TGTGCCAGCAGTTCCCTCGGAGCGGGTCCCGGGACCCAGTACTTC. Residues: CASSSLGAGPGTQYF.